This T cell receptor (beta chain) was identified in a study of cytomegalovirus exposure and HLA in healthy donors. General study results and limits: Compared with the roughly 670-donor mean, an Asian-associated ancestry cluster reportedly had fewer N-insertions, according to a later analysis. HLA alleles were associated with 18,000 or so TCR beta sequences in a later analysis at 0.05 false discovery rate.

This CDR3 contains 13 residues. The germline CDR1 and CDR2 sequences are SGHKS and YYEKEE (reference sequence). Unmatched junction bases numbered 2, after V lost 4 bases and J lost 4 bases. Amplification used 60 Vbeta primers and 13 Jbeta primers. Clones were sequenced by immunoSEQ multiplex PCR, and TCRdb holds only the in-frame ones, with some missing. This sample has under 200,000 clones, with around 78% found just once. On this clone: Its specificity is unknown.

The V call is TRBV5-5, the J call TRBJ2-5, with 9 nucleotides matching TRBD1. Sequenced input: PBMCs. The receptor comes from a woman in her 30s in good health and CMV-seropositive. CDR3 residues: CASSTGGTETQYF. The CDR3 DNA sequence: TGTGCCAGCAGCACAGGGGGCACAGAGACCCAGTACTTC.